This T cell receptor (beta chain) was identified in a study of blood T cells in healthy people across ages (dated by TCRdb to between 2015 and 2017). Looking at the study overall: Template switching captured roughly one uniquely barcoded TCR beta cDNA molecule per two T cells in model experiments. To track age-related changes in TCR beta repertoire diversity, the study relied on deep sequencing normalized with unique cDNA molecular identifiers. Donors were grouped into four age groups: young (average roughly 15 years), middle-aged (about 38), aged (about 60) and long-lived (around 80). For two donors (one aged 18 to 29 and one aged 80 or older), the study analyzed two additional independent replicas of 1 million unique cDNA reads from the same blood draw.

Systemically healthy Caucasian individuals from Russia, 39 in total and aged roughly 6 to 100 years, were included as donors. Each donor gave about 9.8 milliliters of peripheral blood, drawn into EDTA-treated Vacutainer tubes. Ficoll-Paque density-gradient centrifugation was used to isolate PBMCs, with at least 6.5 million per sample. Total RNA, at least 5 micrograms per sample, was extracted from PBMCs with Trizol reagent. For every donor, flow cytometry on a PBMC aliquot measured the percentage of naive CD45RAhigh/CD27high T cells. This clonotype was seen at least ten times. What this receptor recognizes is not known. It has no much larger one-base neighbor in the sample; base qualities were not kept. Findings and caveats that apply to the study as a whole: Because donor CMV infection status was unknown, age-related changes in expanded clonotypes were potentially confounded. Estimates of total diversity based on one million sequenced T cells were regarded as lower bounds and as underestimates. As age increased, observed TCR beta diversity per million T cells dropped in a roughly linear way, and a significant reduction was already evident by age 40. The percentage of naive T cells measured by flow cytometry correlated strongly with observed TCR beta diversity. Conclusive comparison of naive and antigen-experienced compartments was prevented by the profiling of bulk unsorted PBMCs. Compared with the aged group, the long-lived group had more naive CD4+ T cells, fewer expanded clones and increased TCR diversity, a pattern suggesting age selection.

Libraries were constructed by 5' RACE. This sample was sequenced with an Illumina HiSeq 2500. A second 7 to 11 cycle PCR used a sample-barcoded 5' primer and a J-beta primer mix. A template-switch 5' adaptor carrying 12 random nucleotides introduced a unique molecular identifier onto each TCR beta cDNA molecule. Each sample yielded at least 2.5 million CDR3-containing paired-end reads. The Mint cDNA synthesis kit, primed by a TRBC-specific oligonucleotide, was used to synthesize first-strand cDNA from all RNA. Following uracil-DNA glycosylase treatment, all cDNA underwent a first 18-cycle PCR with the universal primers M1SS and BC2_uni_R. As for the original processing: For normalization, 1 million high-quality reads were randomly selected from each sample, with every read carrying a distinct molecular identifier. Reads with shared molecular identifiers were discarded instead of being binned into consensus sequences. MiTCR, run with a Q25 quality threshold and the strictest error-elimination algorithm, handled CDR3 identification, clonotype clustering and error correction. Lower-bound total TCR beta diversity was estimated with a nonparametric unseen species model using Euler transformation. The public reads were quality trimmed at Q25 with fastp and then assembled into clones with MiXCR by TCRdb, keeping productive beta chains. Entries are consolidated by CDR3 protein sequence, retaining the most common genes and DNA. Clone size and V and J calls follow TCRdb, not the original study. Recorded for this sample are about 800,000 distinct CDR3 sequences; 20% to 30% of them occurred a single time. The ten largest clones take up roughly 3.5% of the sample.

V has 6 bases trimmed and J has 5 bases trimmed; junction bases matching no gene number 9. The CDR3 starts with the cysteine, ends with the phenylalanine, and has 13 residues. Only CDR3 DNA is held: 39 bases, read in frame from base 1. Reading the germline V gene (reference sequence) gives CDR1 DFQATT and CDR2 SNEGSKA. This sample also appeared in a second study, on T cells of mothers and their children. The second paper further reports: The donors were nine systemically healthy Caucasian individuals, made up of three mothers and their six children. cDNA synthesis consumed the entire amount of extracted RNA, loaded at approximately 1.6 ug RNA in each 15 ul reaction. In the second PCR, the M1S primer introduced both the sample barcodes and 2-4 random nucleotides. Over 9 million TCR beta CDR3 reads came from each mother, compared with about 3.2 million reads from each child. Thymic selection shapes the output of TCR recombination in a similar way in related and unrelated pairs, and inherited differences have a minor effect. Normalized repertoire overlap was always slightly but never significantly higher in related than unrelated mother-child pairs. Persistent microchimeric T cell clones were not detected, at a sensitivity of around 95 clones per million clonotypes. Deep NGS was used in the study to compare the TCR beta repertoires of mothers and children and to look for features that separate related mother-child pairs from unrelated individuals. The mean age was about 37 +/- 4 years for the mothers and about 10 +/- 4 years for the children. After adapter ligation with NEBNext reagents, the libraries were sequenced on Illumina HiSeq 2000 with 100+100 nt paired-end reads. To avoid cross-contamination, the mother libraries and the child libraries were prepared a month apart and sequenced in separate runs. For each donor, somewhere between roughly 500,000 and 2,100,000 distinct TCR beta clonotypes were identified. Naive TCR beta clonotypes were estimated from low-frequency clonotypes matched to each donor's FACS-determined naive share, without sorting.

Material: blood. This TCR was recovered from a boy between 10 and 17 years old in good health. The V and J segments used are TRBV20-1 and TRBJ2-5; 7 bases in the middle match TRBD2. The DNA sequence reads TGCAGTGCCCCAAGGCGGGAGTTGGAGACCCAGTACTTC. It is translated as CSAPRRELETQYF.